The present T cell receptor (beta chain) was sequenced within a study of cytomegalovirus exposure and HLA in healthy donors. Study information: Among the 370 or so donors who were genotyped, about 80% fell in the genetic ancestry cluster that is associated with self-reported Caucasian donors. Whole-study results and caveats: Later analysis placed DRB1 highest and HLA-C lowest in TCR association rates, which differed by HLA locus.

Worth noting for this clone: Its target is not known.

Between the trimmed V and J ends, which lost 3 bases and 4 bases, there was a span of 16 bases. The CDR3 contains 15 residues. CDR1 is SGHRS and CDR2 is YFSETQ in the germline V gene. The PCR made use of 60 Vbeta and 13 Jbeta primers. Clones were sequenced by immunoSEQ multiplex PCR, and TCRdb holds only the in-frame ones, with some missing. The data hold about 150,000 clones, with 80% to 85% observed a single time. Donors showed nominal health when sampled, although they likely had unrecorded immune exposures. The sequence was collected from a male donor in good health and CMV-seronegative. The genes are TRBV5-1 and TRBJ1-2; weak D call: TRBD1 (5 bases). Source material: PBMCs. The CDR3 DNA reads TGCGCCAGCAGCTCTGGACGGGGGTTCAGCTATGGCTACACCTTC. This codes for CASSSGRGFSYGYTF. The full variable domain, its missing parts supplied by reference TRBV5-1 and TRBJ1-2, is KAGVTQTPRYLIKTRGQQVTLSCSPISGHRSVSWYQQTPGQGLQFLFEYFSETQRNKGNFPGRFSGRQFSNSRSEMNVSTLELGDSALYLCASSSGRGFSYGYTFGSGTRLTVV.